This record covers a single T cell receptor (beta chain). Its antigen is unidentified. CDR3 length: 11 residues. Between the trimmed V and J ends, which lost 4 bases and 4 bases, there was a span of 5 bases. Germline CDR1 SGHAT, CDR2 FQDESV (reference sequence). Amplification used 60 Vbeta primers and 13 Jbeta primers. Libraries were prepared by immunoSEQ multiplex PCR; TCRdb keeps only in-frame clonotypes and omits some of them. The table records approximately 58,000 clones, approximately 80% of them present only once. This entry comes from a study of cytomegalovirus exposure and HLA in healthy donors. Study outcomes and limitations: A few chains tied to CMV proved CMV antigen-specific in vitro. After further analysis at a later stage, roughly 16,000 TCR beta sequences were associated with HLA alleles at 0.05 false discovery rate. Earlier findings revealed that most TCR beta V segments proved productive either about 87% or about 30% of the time.

The clonotype was recovered from a man aged 25 to 40 in good health and CMV-seronegative. Sequencing input: PBMCs. The rearrangement joins TRBV11-1 to TRBJ2-7, with D possibly TRBD2 on 5 matching bases. This CDR3 is CASSSGYEQYF. DNA of the CDR3: TGTGCCAGCAGCTCGGGGTACGAGCAGTACTTC.